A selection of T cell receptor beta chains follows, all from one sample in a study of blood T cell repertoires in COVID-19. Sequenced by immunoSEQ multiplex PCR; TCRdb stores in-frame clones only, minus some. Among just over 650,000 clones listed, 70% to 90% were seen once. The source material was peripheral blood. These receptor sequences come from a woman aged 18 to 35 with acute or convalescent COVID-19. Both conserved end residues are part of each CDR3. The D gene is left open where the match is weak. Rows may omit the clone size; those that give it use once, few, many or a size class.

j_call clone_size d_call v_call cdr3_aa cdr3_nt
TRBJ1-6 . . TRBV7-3 CASSLQGKTGSPLHF TGTGCCAGCAGCTTACAGGGGAAGACAGGTTCACCCCTCCACTTT
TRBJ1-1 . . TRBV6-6 CASSYGGTEAFF TGTGCCAGCAGTTACGGAGGCACTGAAGCTTTCTTT
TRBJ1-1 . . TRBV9 CASTRGGGLTTEAFF TGTGCCAGCACCAGGGGAGGGGGGCTCACCACTGAAGCTTTCTTT
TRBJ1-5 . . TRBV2 CASSELAGGQPQHF TGTGCCAGCAGTGAATTGGCAGGCGGGCAGCCCCAGCATTTT
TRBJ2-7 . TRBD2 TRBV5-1 CASSLTSGTYEQYF TGCGCCAGCAGCCTGACTAGCGGTACCTACGAGCAGTACTTC
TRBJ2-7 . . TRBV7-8 CASSLAEARYYSYEQYF TGTGCCAGCAGCTTAGCGGAGGCCAGATACTACTCCTACGAGCAGTACTTC
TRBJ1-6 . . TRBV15 CATSTDIPPLHF TGTGCCACCAGCACGGACATCCCACCCCTCCACTTT
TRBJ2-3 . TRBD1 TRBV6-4 CASGLTGGGTDTQYF TGTGCCAGCGGCTTGACAGGGGGCGGCACAGATACGCAGTATTTT
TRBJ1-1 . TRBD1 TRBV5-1 CASSSGTGNTEAFF TGCGCCAGCAGCTCCGGGACAGGCAACACTGAAGCTTTCTTT
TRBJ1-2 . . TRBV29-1 CSVEGAVFGYTF TGCAGCGTTGAAGGGGCTGTGTTTGGCTACACCTTC
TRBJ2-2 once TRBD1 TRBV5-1 CASSPTPPGTANTGELFF TGCGCCAGCAGCCCCACCCCCCCCGGGACAGCAAACACCGGGGAGCTGTTTTTT
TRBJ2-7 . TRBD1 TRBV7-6 CASSSRQGETYEQYF TGTGCCAGCAGCTCCCGACAGGGGGAAACCTACGAGCAGTACTTC
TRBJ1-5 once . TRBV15 CATSPEGQSNQPQHF TGTGCCACCAGCCCCGAAGGACAGAGCAATCAGCCCCAGCATTTT
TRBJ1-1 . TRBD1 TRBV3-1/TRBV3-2 CASSLTGGGTEAFF TGTGCCAGCAGCCTGACAGGGGGGGGAACTGAAGCTTTCTTT
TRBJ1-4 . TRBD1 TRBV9 CASSPRGQGGNEKLFF TGTGCCAGCAGCCCCCGGGGGCAGGGGGGTAATGAAAAACTGTTTTTT
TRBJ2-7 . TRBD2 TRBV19 CASSRGLAGTYEQYF TGTGCCAGTTCCCGAGGACTAGCGGGGACCTACGAGCAGTACTTC